These 13 T cell receptor beta chains were sequenced from one sample in a study of breast tumors, draining lymph nodes, adjacent tissues (dated by TCRdb to the mid-2010s). Lymph node samples were obtained from the axillary draining lymph nodes of breast cancer patients. Receptors were amplified or captured by multiplex PCR. TCRdb names Illumina HiSeq 2000 as the instrument used. The public sequencing data were trimmed at Q25 with fastp and processed into clonotypes with MiXCR by TCRdb, which kept only in-frame beta chains. Each CDR3 protein appears once, grouped with its most common genes and DNA. For this sample there are approximately 230,000 distinct CDR3 sequences; under 40% appear just once. About 3.9% of the sample belongs to the ten largest clones. The sample comprised axillary lymph node tissue. The source of these receptors is a female donor with breast cancer. Some clones in this sample may be carry-over from other donors' samples.

V gene TRBV25-1 combines with J gene TRBJ2-2; 8 bases line up with TRBD2. V lost 4 bases, J lost 7 bases, and 2 bases stayed unmatched. This CDR3 is built from 13 residues. Germline V gene sequence: CDR1 MGHDK, CDR2 SYGVNS. CDR3 region: CASSAGTSGELFF. The CDR3 nucleotides are TGTGCCAGCAGTGCCGGGACTAGCGGGGAGCTGTTTTTT.

Many counts were recorded for this clonotype. The V and J genes are TRBV2 and TRBJ1-6; D is possibly TRBD1 (5 bases). Trimming took 7 bases from V and 7 from J, leaving 11 bases between them. CDR3 length equals 13 residues. CDR1 and CDR2 from the germline V gene are SNHLY and FYNNEI. CDR3 sequence: CASKRDGNSPLHF. DNA for the CDR3: TGTGCCAGCAAGAGGGACGGGAATTCACCCCTCCACTTT.

The chain joins TRBV30 to TRBJ2-5; 10 positions match TRBD1. The CDR3 has 15 amino acids. The V segment lost 2 bases and the J segment 1 base; nucleotides outside the gene matches: 4. Germline CDR1 is GTSNPN and CDR2 is SVGIG (reference sequence). The CDR3 DNA reads TGTGCCTGGAGTTTGACAGGGGGCACCCAAGAGACCCAGTACTTC. It encodes CAWSLTGGTQETQYF.

Details on this clonotype: The CDR3 does not end in the conserved phenylalanine or tryptophan, so this is likely a read error. No DNA is shown, since the ends of the CDR3 on it are uncertain; the CDR3 is the one TCRdb lists. The chain links TRBV11-2 to TRBJ1-3; TRBD1, as called in the table, went unchecked against the DNA. CDR1 and CDR2 from the germline V gene are SGHAT and FQNNGV. A total of 12 residues make up the CDR3, ends included. CDR3 residues: CASSQDQGRVGT.

A few counts support this clonotype. Just one base apart from a much larger clone, this may be a read error. This rearrangement joins TRBV4-1 to TRBJ2-7; 9 nucleotides line up with TRBD1. Per germline, CDR1 MGHRA and CDR2 YSYEKL. The CDR3 has 15 amino acids. As DNA, the CDR3 is TGCGCCGGCAGCCAAGGACAGGGGTTACCCTACGAGCAGTACTTC. Amino acid sequence: CAGSQGQGLPYEQYF.

This clonotype was found many times. The rearrangement joins TRBV20-1 to TRBJ2-2; D possibly corresponds to TRBD2 (6 bases). This CDR3 spans 15 amino acids. Trimming took 1 base from V and 6 from J, leaving 15 bases between them. Germline V lookup: CDR1 DFQATT, CDR2 SNEGSKA (reference sequence). In DNA form, the CDR3 reads TGCAGTGCTAGAGCGGTTTTCAGGGAGGCCGGGGAGCTGTTTTTT. It codes for CSARAVFREAGELFF.

On this clonotype itself: A much larger clonotype is one base distant, so this may be a read error. The chain combines TRBV19 with TRBJ2-2; 7 bases map to TRBD2. Germline V gene data show CDR1 as LNHDA and CDR2 as SQIVND (reference sequence). CDR3 length equals 14 residues. CDR3 sequence reads: CVSRDYKGTGELFF. CDR3 bases: TGTGTCAGCCGGGACTACAAAGGTACCGGGGAGCTGTTTTTT.

The chain carries TRBV5-8 and TRBJ2-7; TRBD2 agrees at 9 bases. J gave up 6 bases and V 5 bases, and 6 bases lay outside the gene matches. Germline CDR1 reads SGHTS; CDR2 reads YDEGEE. CDR3 length equals 13 residues. The CDR3 coding sequence is TGTGCCAGCAGTAGCGGGAGTAGAGGCGAGCAGTACTTC. Translating it yields CASSSGSRGEQYF.

This clonotype has at least ten counts. The chain uses TRBV6-5 and TRBJ2-3; 7 bases align to TRBD1. The CDR3 length is 15 residues. Germline assignment: CDR1 MNHEY and CDR2 SVGAGI. Trimming took 4 bases from V and 7 from J; bases not matched to a gene: 11. The CDR3: CASSSIRTGDNTQYF. The CDR3 DNA reads TGTGCCAGCAGTTCGATCCGGACAGGAGATAATACGCAGTATTTT.

V and J are TRBV20-1 and TRBJ2-7; 10 bases are a match to TRBD1. The CDR3 has 13 residues. Trimming cost V 5 bases and J 5 bases; bases outside gene matches: 6. The V gene's germline CDR1 is DFQATT and CDR2 SNEGSKA (reference sequence). Here the CDR3 reads CSAEGQGNHEQYF. CDR3 nucleotide sequence: TGCAGTGCTGAGGGACAGGGGAACCACGAGCAGTACTTC.

The chain combines TRBV19 with TRBJ2-5; 11 positions agree with TRBD2. The germline V gene encodes CDR1 LNHDA and CDR2 SQIVND (reference sequence). After removal of 5 bases from V and 4 bases from J, the junction contained 9 bases not matched to a gene. This CDR3 spans 16 amino acids. In DNA, the CDR3 is TGTGCCAGTAGTCCCGGGACTAGCGGTAGAGGAGAGACCCAGTACTTC. It translates to CASSPGTSGRGETQYF.

The sample holds many counts of this clonotype. The V call is TRBV5-4, the J call TRBJ2-7; the D gene could be TRBD1 or TRBD2 (5 bases each). Trimming took off 0 bases at V and 2 bases at J, with 6 bases between the two ends. Per the germline V gene, CDR1 is SGHNT and CDR2 is YYREEE (reference sequence). The CDR3 spans 13 residues. DNA of the CDR3: TGTGCCAGCAGCTTGGGGGGGACCTACGAGCAGTACTTC. Translated, it gives CASSLGGTYEQYF. Together with reference TRBV5-4 and TRBJ2-7, the CDR3 gives the full variable domain: ETGVTQSPTHLIKTRGQQVTLRCSSQSGHNTVSWYQQALGQGPQFIFQYYREEENGRGNFPPRFSGLQFPNYSSELNVNALELDDSALYLCASSLGGTYEQYFGPGTRLTVT.

Details on this clonotype: The junction shows a germline mismatch at one end, possibly a read error. CDR3 loop: CSSSIGAGRNTIYF. The CDR3 DNA is TGTTCCAGTAGTATTGGGGCGGGGAGAAACACCATATATTTT. V usage is TRBV19 and J usage is TRBJ1-3, with D possibly TRBD1 on 5 matching bases. The CDR3 length is 14 residues. Germline assignment: CDR1 LNHDA and CDR2 SQIVND (reference sequence).